This T cell receptor beta chain was sequenced in a study of T cell responses to AZD1222 COVID-19 vaccine. Germline CDR1 is WSHSY and CDR2 is SAAADI. CDR3 length equals 11 residues. Trimming took 7 bases from V and 1 from J, leaving 5 bases between them. The assay was immunoSEQ multiplex PCR, and TCRdb's table has in-frame clones only and misses some. Among about 140,000 clones, roughly 89% were seen once, and the ten largest hold approximately 4.7%. This TCR was recovered from an adult in good health. V is TRBV10-2 and J is TRBJ2-7; D is uncertain. The sample here was peripheral blood, taken on day 0 of AZD1222 vaccination. The CDR3 region has the DNA TGCGCCAGCACCCTGTCCTACGAGCAGTACTTC. This codes for CASTLSYEQYF.